The 24 T cell receptor beta chains reported below all come from one sample, sequenced in a study of cytomegalovirus exposure and HLA in healthy donors. The protocol was immunoSEQ multiplex PCR, while the TCRdb copy is restricted to in-frame clones and leaves out a portion. The sample lists more than 300,000 clones; 86% were seen once. The sequencing input was PBMCs. The receptor set was obtained from a woman between 18 and 29 years old in good health and CMV-seronegative.

The chain couples TRBV6-5 to TRBJ1-1, with D tentatively TRBD1 (5 bases). Germline loops: CDR1 MNHEY, CDR2 SVGAGI. The CDR3 has 14 amino acids. Trimming took 2 bases from V and 5 from J, leaving 12 bases between them. The chain's CDR3 is CASSYAGGTTEAFF. The CDR3 DNA is TGTGCCAGCAGTTACGCCGGGGGGACGACTGAAGCTTTCTTT.

The genes are TRBV5-6 and TRBJ2-2; tentative D call: TRBD1 (6 bases). Trimming left V 7 bases short and J 5 bases short, with 30 bases between. The CDR3 runs to 19 residues. Germline assignment: CDR1 SGHDT and CDR2 YYEEEE. The CDR3 coding sequence is TGTGCCAGCGACCTCCCTTGGGGACAACCGGGCGGAGATACCGGGGAGCTGTTTTTT. This gives the protein CASDLPWGQPGGDTGELFF. Supplemented by reference TRBV5-6 and TRBJ2-2, the full variable domain reads DAGVTQSPTHLIKTRGQQVTLRCSPKSGHDTVSWYQQALGQGPQFIFQYYEEEERQRGNFPDRFSGHQFPNYSSELNVNALLLGDSALYLCASDLPWGQPGGDTGELFFGEGSRLTVL.

The chain is built from TRBV18 and TRBJ2-2; TRBD1 might be the D (5 bases). The CDR3 is made up of 15 amino acids. CDR1 is KGHSH, CDR2 LQKENI, per germline. V dropped 4 bases and J dropped 4 bases, with 13 bases sitting between them. The CDR3 nucleotides read TGTGCCAGCTCACAACAGACAGTTCTCACCGGGGAGCTGTTTTTT. It yields the protein CASSQQTVLTGELFF.

The V call is TRBV7-8, the J call TRBJ2-7, with TRBD1 matching over 8 bases. The CDR3 totals 16 residues. Germline CDR1 and CDR2: SGHVS and FQNEAQ. The ends lost 1 base at V and 1 base at J; junction bases unmatched: 6. The CDR3 sequence is CASSLEAQGASYEQYF. CDR3 DNA sequence: TGTGCCAGCAGCTTAGAAGCCCAGGGGGCTTCCTACGAGCAGTACTTC. The whole variable domain, remainder taken from reference TRBV7-8 and TRBJ2-7, is GAGVSQSPRYKVAKRGQDVALRCDPISGHVSLFWYQQALGQGPEFLTYFQNEAQLDKSGLPSDRFFAERPEGSVSTLKIQRTQQEDSAVYLCASSLEAQGASYEQYFGPGTRLTVT.

The gene calls are TRBV5-6 and TRBJ2-2; D is unclear. V shed 1 base and J shed 6 bases, with 4 bases lying between them. The CDR3 runs to 12 residues. Germline loops: CDR1 SGHDT, CDR2 YYEEEE. The CDR3 nucleotides are TGTGCCAGCAGCTTGCTAGCCGGGGAGCTGTTTTTT. It yields the protein CASSLLAGELFF.

The chain joins TRBV6-6 to TRBJ1-1; perhaps TRBD1 as D (6 bases). Trimming left V 8 bases short and J 6 bases short, with 13 bases between. CDR1 and CDR2 from the germline V gene are MNHNY and SVGAGI (reference sequence). The CDR3 is made up of 12 amino acids. This chain's CDR3 is CASQDEGAEAFF. The DNA of the CDR3 is TGTGCCAGCCAGGACGAGGGGGCTGAAGCTTTCTTT.

V and J are TRBV9 and TRBJ2-5; D might be TRBD2 (6 bases). CDR3 length equals 15 residues. The germline V and J ends were trimmed by 3 bases and 2 bases, with 14 bases remaining between them. Germline loops: CDR1 SGDLS, CDR2 YYNGEE. Here the CDR3 reads CASSATGTPQETQYF. DNA of the CDR3: TGTGCCAGCAGCGCTACCGGGACTCCTCAAGAGACCCAGTACTTC.

The J gene is TRBJ2-1, the V gene TRBV27, with D possibly being TRBD2 (7 bases). The V end lost 8 bases, the J end lost 6 bases, and 14 bases lay between the germline ends. The germline V gene has CDR1 MNHEY and CDR2 SMNVEV (reference sequence). The CDR3 runs to 13 residues. CDR3 coding DNA: TGTGCCAGCGAGGATGCGGGGGCCAATGAGCAGTTCTTC. Protein: CASEDAGANEQFF.

This clone occurred once. The chain links TRBV27 to TRBJ1-2, with D unclear. Trimming left V 0 bases short and J 6 bases short, with 8 bases between. This CDR3 has 13 amino acids. Germline-derived CDR1 and CDR2 are MNHEY and SMNVEV (reference sequence). CDR3 coding DNA: TGTGCCAGCAGTTTATCGAGAGGGAATGGCTACACCTTC. Protein product: CASSLSRGNGYTF.

The chain has TRBV28 and TRBJ1-5; D is unclear. Trimming stripped 8 bases from V and 2 bases from J, with 16 bases between. The germline CDR1 and CDR2 sequences are MDHEN and SYDVKM. The CDR3 consists of 15 residues. The CDR3, as DNA: TGTGCCAGCGAAACGGTGAGGGCTGGCAATCAGCCCCAGCATTTT. Amino acid sequence: CASETVRAGNQPQHF.

The chain uses TRBV6-6 and TRBJ1-5; 10 bases are a match to TRBD1. This CDR3 comprises 16 residues. The germline V gene has CDR1 MNHNY and CDR2 SVGAGI (reference sequence). The J segment lost 6 bases and the V segment lost 0 bases, leaving 5 bases of the junction unmatched. The CDR3 loop is CASSYSRQGASQPQHF. The CDR3 nucleotides are TGTGCCAGCAGTTACTCGAGACAGGGGGCGTCTCAGCCCCAGCATTTT.

The gene calls are TRBV6-1 and TRBJ2-7, with TRBD2 identical over 7 bases. CDR1 and CDR2 from the germline V gene are MNHNS and SASEGT. V shed 5 bases and J 0 bases; nucleotides not matched to a gene: 4. This CDR3 spans 14 amino acids. The CDR3 here is CASSPRTSSYEQYF. DNA for the CDR3: TGTGCCAGCAGTCCTAGGACTAGCTCCTACGAGCAGTACTTC.

This sequence joins TRBV28 and TRBJ1-6; the match to TRBD1 covers 8 bases. From germline, CDR1 is MDHEN and CDR2 SYDVKM. There are 21 residues in the CDR3. The V segment lost 2 bases and the J segment 0 bases; nucleotides outside the gene matches: 15. The CDR3: CASSLRTGTGGPSSYNSPLHF. CDR3 DNA sequence: TGTGCCAGCAGTTTAAGAACCGGGACAGGTGGACCAAGCTCCTATAATTCACCCCTCCACTTT.

This sequence joins TRBV6-1 and TRBJ1-3; a possible D gene is TRBD1 (6 bases). The germline V gene encodes CDR1 MNHNS and CDR2 SASEGT. Trimming left V 2 bases short and J 3 bases short, with 14 bases between. The CDR3 has 16 amino acids. The CDR3 region is CASSELRGMGGNTIYF. CDR3 bases: TGTGCCAGCAGTGAATTAAGGGGGATGGGTGGAAACACCATATATTTT.

J is TRBJ2-3 and V is TRBV5-1; D is possibly TRBD2 (6 bases). V lost 0 bases and J 0 bases, leaving 8 bases between the germline ends. The CDR3 has 15 amino acids. From germline, CDR1 is SGHRS and CDR2 YFSETQ. CDR3 in amino acids: CASSLGRDSTDTQYF. The CDR3 DNA reads as TGCGCCAGCAGCTTGGGGCGGGATAGCACAGATACGCAGTATTTT.

In this sample, this clone turned up once. This sequence joins TRBV28 and TRBJ1-5, with D unresolved. There are 13 residues in the CDR3. CDR1 and CDR2 from the germline V gene are MDHEN and SYDVKM. The V end was cut by 10 bases, the J end by 1 base, with 11 bases between. CDR3 DNA sequence: TGTGCCATCCGGGTATCGAGCAATCAGCCCCAGCATTTT. This encodes CAIRVSSNQPQHF.

The chain joins TRBV9 to TRBJ1-2, with D possibly being TRBD1 (6 bases). Trimming left V 4 bases short and J 5 bases short, with 18 bases between. Germline V lookup: CDR1 SGDLS, CDR2 YYNGEE. The CDR3 has 15 amino acids. The CDR3 sequence is CASSPSQGGGYGYTF. The CDR3 coding sequence is TGTGCCAGCAGCCCCTCCCAGGGAGGGGGTTATGGCTACACCTTC.

The rearrangement uses TRBV4-1 and TRBJ2-3; D gene ambiguous. In germline, CDR1 is MGHRA, CDR2 YSYEKL. Deletions cut 0 bases from V and 0 bases from J, with 16 bases between. The CDR3 length is 18 residues. DNA for the CDR3: TGCGCCAGCAGCCAAGATCGAGGTCCTACCAAAAGCACAGATACGCAGTATTTT. Residues: CASSQDRGPTKSTDTQYF.

This chain connects TRBV28 to TRBJ2-1, with 11 bases that match TRBD1. CDR1 is MDHEN and CDR2 is SYDVKM in the germline V gene. The J segment lost 6 bases and the V segment lost 6 bases, leaving 7 bases of the junction unmatched. There are 15 residues in the CDR3. CDR3 sequence (DNA): TGTGCCAGCAGCTCGCCCGGGACAGGGGGCAATGAGCAGTTCTTC. The encoded protein is CASSSPGTGGNEQFF.

This chain joins TRBV30 and TRBJ2-2; 9 nucleotides agree with TRBD1. Germline V lookup: CDR1 GTSNPN, CDR2 SVGIG (reference sequence). CDR3 length: 18 amino acids. The V segment lost 1 base and the J segment 5 bases; nucleotides outside the gene matches: 14. The CDR3 here is CAWSEWDREWIPTGELFF. In DNA, the CDR3 is TGTGCCTGGAGTGAGTGGGACAGGGAGTGGATACCGACCGGGGAGCTGTTTTTT.

The chain is built from TRBV7-6 and TRBJ2-5; perhaps TRBD1 as D (5 bases). V shed 5 bases and J shed 5 bases, with 15 bases lying between them. There are 14 residues in the CDR3. Germline V gene lookup returns CDR1 SGHVS and CDR2 FNYEAQ. CDR3 residues: CASSQNQGYETQYF. In nucleotides, the CDR3 is TGTGCCAGCAGCCAAAATCAGGGTTATGAGACCCAGTACTTC.

A word on this clone: This sample includes further DNA sequences coding for the same CDR3. The V gene is TRBV13, the J gene TRBJ2-3; 8 bases agree with TRBD2. Germline CDR1 and CDR2: PRHDT and FYEKMQ (reference sequence). The junction had 6 bases not matched to a gene; V was cut back by 5 bases and J by 2 bases. The CDR3 sequence is 15 residues long. The CDR3 nucleotides read TGTGCCAGCAGCCCACACGGGGGGGACACAGATACGCAGTATTTT. Amino acid sequence: CASSPHGGDTDTQYF.

This clone was seen a few times. V and J are TRBV27 and TRBJ1-6; D gene unclear. CDR1 MNHEY and CDR2 SMNVEV come from the germline V gene (reference sequence). Between the trimmed V and J ends, which lost 3 bases and 11 bases, there was a span of 11 bases. CDR3 length: 13 amino acids. CDR3 amino acids: CASSFPAPAPLHF. As DNA, the CDR3 is TGTGCCAGCAGTTTTCCCGCGCCGGCACCCCTCCACTTT.

CDR3 sequence: CASSWRLEDTGELFF. As DNA, the CDR3 is TGCGCCAGCAGCTGGAGGCTGGAGGACACCGGGGAGCTGTTTTTT. The rearrangement joins TRBV5-1 to TRBJ2-2; tentatively, D is TRBD2 (5 bases). Germline loops: CDR1 SGHRS, CDR2 YFSETQ. Trimming cost V 3 bases and J 3 bases, with 12 bases left between them. The CDR3 sequence is 15 residues long.